These 13 T cell receptor beta chains share one sample of origin, sequenced in a study of cytomegalovirus exposure and HLA in healthy donors. The PCR contained 60 Vbeta and 13 Jbeta primers. Method: immunoSEQ multiplex PCR; TCRdb's copy keeps in-frame clones and lacks some. Found here are roughly 150,000 clones, approximately 82% of them singletons; the top ten hold approximately 6.3%. The sequencing input was PBMCs. These receptors were obtained from a woman aged 45-65 years in good health and CMV-seropositive.

The chain carries TRBV6-1 and TRBJ1-5; D uncertain. In germline, CDR1 is MNHNS, CDR2 SASEGT. This CDR3 contains 16 residues. Trimming cost V 2 bases and J 0 bases, with 11 bases left between them. CDR3 bases: TGTGCCAGCAGTGAAAGAGTTCGGTATAGCAATCAGCCCCAGCATTTT. Encoded protein: CASSERVRYSNQPQHF.

This clone was recorded only once. Additional DNA sequences in this sample encode the identical CDR3. The chain couples TRBV5-1 to TRBJ2-3, with D hard to call. V shed 0 bases and J shed 2 bases, with 4 bases lying between them. This CDR3 spans 13 amino acids. CDR1 SGHRS and CDR2 YFSETQ come from the germline V gene. For the CDR3, the DNA is TGCGCCAGCAGCTTGGGGGCCACAGATACGCAGTATTTT. This gives the protein CASSLGATDTQYF.

The chain combines TRBV6-6 with TRBJ1-5; TRBD1 aligns across 7 bases. The CDR3 covers 14 residues. With 5 bases clipped from V and 11 bases from J, the junction kept 12 bases outside the gene matches. CDR1 and CDR2 (germline): MNHNY, SVGAGI (reference sequence). The CDR3 is CASSPGTVHSAQHF. The CDR3 region has the DNA TGTGCCAGCAGTCCCGGGACAGTGCATTCGGCCCAGCATTTT.

V is TRBV7-9 and J is TRBJ1-2; TRBD1 aligns across 9 bases. In germline, CDR1 is SEHNR, CDR2 FQNEAQ (reference sequence). CDR3 size: 12 residues. The V gene end was trimmed by 3 bases and the J gene end by 9 bases; junction bases not matched to a gene: 2. In DNA form, the CDR3 reads TGTGCCAGCAGCTTTGACAGGGGGAGCTACACCTTC. Protein sequence: CASSFDRGSYTF.

CDR3 loop: CASSPRDSTGELFF. The CDR3 bases are TGTGCCAGCAGCCCCCGAGACAGCACCGGGGAGCTGTTTTTT. The gene calls are TRBV7-8 and TRBJ2-2, with a possible D match to TRBD1 (5 bases). The CDR3 totals 14 residues. The V end was cut by 5 bases, the J end by 4 bases, with 11 bases between. CDR1 and CDR2 from the germline V gene are SGHVS and FQNEAQ.

The V call is TRBV7-8, the J call TRBJ2-5; 9 bases line up with TRBD2. CDR1 is SGHVS and CDR2 is FQNEAQ in the germline V gene. The junction had 11 bases not matched to a gene; V was cut back by 5 bases and J by 4 bases. The CDR3 runs to 16 residues. CDR3 bases: TGTGCCAGCAGCGTTACGGGCGGGGGGGCAACAGAGACCCAGTACTTC. Translating gives CASSVTGGGATETQYF.

The chain employs TRBV30 and TRBJ1-5; weak D call: TRBD1 (6 bases). The CDR3 has 15 residues. In germline, CDR1 is GTSNPN, CDR2 SVGIG (reference sequence). The V gene lost 2 bases and the J gene lost 2 bases, with 13 bases spanning the gap. CDR3 sequence: CAWSLGDIGNQPQHF. The CDR3 DNA is TGTGCCTGGAGTTTGGGGGACATCGGCAATCAGCCCCAGCATTTT.

The chain carries TRBV4-2 and TRBJ2-3; D is unresolved. This CDR3 is built from 13 residues. Between the trimmed V and J ends, which lost 0 bases and 8 bases, there was a span of 9 bases. Germline V gene sequence: CDR1 LGHNA, CDR2 YNFKEQ. CDR3 sequence (DNA): TGTGCCAGCAGCCAAGATACGGCAGGTACGCAGTATTTT. Its translation: CASSQDTAGTQYF.

The chain employs TRBV5-6 and TRBJ1-2, with D unresolved. Between the trimmed V and J ends, which lost 0 bases and 4 bases, there was a span of 4 bases. The CDR3 is 12 residues long. In germline, CDR1 is SGHDT, CDR2 YYEEEE. CDR3 protein: CASSLDGYGYTF. The CDR3 coding sequence is TGTGCCAGCAGCTTGGACGGCTATGGCTACACCTTC.

V usage is TRBV30 and J usage is TRBJ1-5, with 9 bases fitting TRBD1. This CDR3 region has 16 residues. Germline lookup yields CDR1 GTSNPN and CDR2 SVGIG (reference sequence). J was trimmed by 5 bases and V by 3 bases; bases with no gene match: 11. The CDR3, as DNA: TGTGCCTGGAGCGTAAGTTGGGACAGGGTCTATCAGCCCCAGCATTTT. This encodes CAWSVSWDRVYQPQHF. The whole variable domain, filled in from reference TRBV30 and TRBJ1-5, reads SQTIHQWPATLVQPVGSPLSLECTVEGTSNPNLYWYRQAAGRGLQLLFYSVGIGQISSEVPQNLSASRPQDRQFILSSKKLLLSDSGFYLCAWSVSWDRVYQPQHFGDGTRLSIL.

V gene TRBV27 combines with J gene TRBJ1-1; tentative D call: TRBD1 (6 bases). CDR1 and CDR2 (germline): MNHEY, SMNVEV (reference sequence). V was trimmed by 7 bases and J by 1 base, leaving 19 bases between them. The CDR3 has 16 amino acids. The CDR3 loop reads CASKPSHRDTNTEAFF. CDR3 sequence (DNA): TGTGCCAGCAAACCCTCCCACCGGGACACGAACACTGAAGCTTTCTTT.

The chain carries TRBV9 and TRBJ1-3, with D possibly TRBD1 on 5 matching bases. The CDR3 has 18 amino acids. Germline-derived CDR1 and CDR2 are SGDLS and YYNGEE. V was shortened by 0 bases and J by 0 bases, with 16 bases between the two germline ends. CDR3 loop: CASSVAATGSYSGNTIYF. The DNA for the CDR3 is TGTGCCAGCAGCGTAGCGGCAACAGGTTCATACTCTGGAAACACCATATATTTT.

This clone was seen more than once but under ten times. The chain links TRBV11-2 to TRBJ1-2, with 10 bases aligning to TRBD1. Germline CDR1 and CDR2: SGHAT and FQNNGV. V lost 4 bases and J lost 4; bases outside the gene matches: 6. CDR3 length equals 15 residues. This chain's CDR3 is CASSYTGQGGYGYTF. The CDR3 nucleotides are TGTGCCAGCAGCTACACCGGACAGGGGGGCTATGGCTACACCTTC. Full variable domain (missing parts from reference TRBV11-2 and TRBJ1-2): EAGVAQSPRYKIIEKRQSVAFWCNPISGHATLYWYQQILGQGPKLLIQFQNNGVVDDSQLPKDRFSAERLKGVDSTLKIQPAKLEDSAVYLCASSYTGQGGYGYTFGSGTRLTVV.